The clone carrying this T cell receptor (beta chain) has more than one count but fewer than ten. Its specificity is unknown. These data come from a study of T cell repertoires in cytomegalovirus infection. MiXCR was run by TCRdb on the reads, yielding one entry per CDR3 protein. This sample has fewer than 700,000 distinct CDR3 sequences, with approximately 24% found just once. Findings of the study overall: Cumulative frequency of public TCR beta families picked out carriers of CMV plus the relevant HLA.

The sequenced sample was CD8+ T cells from PBMCs. This clonotype was obtained from a human donor in good health (CMV status not recorded). Some clones in this sample may be carry-over from other donors' samples.

The CDR3 DNA is TGTGCCAGCAGTTTCGAAGACAGATTCTACGAGCAGTACGTC. This gives the protein CASSFEDRFYEQYV. The chain is built from TRBV6-1 and TRBJ2-7; D may be TRBD1 (5 bases). Germline assignment: CDR1 MNHNS and CDR2 SASEGT. The CDR3 has 14 amino acids. V was trimmed by 5 bases and J by 3 bases, leaving 14 bases between them.